One sample yielded the 7 T cell receptor beta chains listed below, sequenced in a study of shared clonotypes between healthy human individuals. TCRdb's table, derived via immunoSEQ multiplex PCR, lists solely in-frame clones and lacks some. This sample has over 1.5 million clones; approximately 98% occur once, and the top ten carry 0.45%. The sequenced sample was naive CD4+ T cells sorted from blood. Subset indicated: CD45RA+ positively selected. The receptors originated from a young man in good health.

The table lists this clone with a count of one. The V gene is TRBV7-2, the J gene TRBJ2-7, with D perhaps TRBD2 (5 bases). The germline V and J ends were trimmed by 5 bases and 12 bases, with 17 bases remaining between them. This CDR3 contains 12 residues. CDR1 is SGHTA and CDR2 is FQGNSA in the germline V gene. CDR3 amino acids: CASSPIGVDLYF. For the CDR3, the DNA is TGTGCCAGCAGCCCTATCGGGGTCGATCTGTACTTC.

DNA for the CDR3: TGCGCCAGCAGCCAAGTTCCCACAGTGGTTGAGCAGTTCTTC. Its translation is CASSQVPTVVEQFF. This chain joins TRBV4-1 and TRBJ2-1; no definite D call. The germline CDR1 and CDR2 sequences are MGHRA and YSYEKL. The CDR3 sequence is 14 residues long. V gave up 1 base and J gave up 9 bases, with 13 bases separating them.

The chain has TRBV25-1 and TRBJ2-5, with D perhaps matching TRBD2 (5 bases). This CDR3 spans 14 amino acids. V shed 5 bases and J shed 5 bases, with 15 bases lying between them. The V gene's germline CDR1 is MGHDK and CDR2 SYGVNS. CDR3 nucleotide sequence: TGTGCCAGCAGTCTCGGCGGGCCCCCCGAGACCCAGTACTTC. The encoded protein is CASSLGGPPETQYF.

This clone occurred once. This rearrangement joins TRBV10-3 to TRBJ2-3, with TRBD2 matching over 7 bases. The V gene end was trimmed by 5 bases and the J gene end by 2 bases; junction bases not matched to a gene: 4. This CDR3 contains 14 residues. Germline V CDR1 and CDR2: ENHRY, SYGVKD. Written as DNA, the CDR3 is TGTGCCATCAGTAACCTAGCGGTCACAGATACGCAGTATTTT. Amino acids: CAISNLAVTDTQYF.

The rearrangement uses TRBV9 and TRBJ1-2; 7 bases align to TRBD1. The V gene's germline CDR1 is SGDLS and CDR2 YYNGEE. CDR3 length: 15 amino acids. With V trimmed by 3 bases and J by 4 bases, 9 bases remained unmatched. CDR3 loop: CASSDYRGLGYGYTF. The CDR3 nucleotides read TGTGCCAGCAGCGACTACAGGGGTCTCGGCTATGGCTACACCTTC. Full variable domain (outside the CDR3, taken from reference TRBV9 and TRBJ1-2): DSGVTQTPKHLITATGQRVTLRCSPRSGDLSVYWYQQSLDQGLQFLIQYYNGEERAKGNILERFSAQQFPDLHSELNLSSLELGDSALYFCASSDYRGLGYGYTFGSGTRLTVV.

On this clone itself: The same CDR3 arises from other DNA sequences in this sample as well. The V call is TRBV5-1, the J call TRBJ1-1, with 7 bases identical to TRBD1. This CDR3 has 15 amino acids. Germline V gene data show CDR1 as SGHRS and CDR2 as YFSETQ. V shed 0 bases, J shed 0 bases, and the junction held 2 bases outside the gene matches. In DNA form, the CDR3 reads TGCGCCAGCAGCTTGGCGGGACAGATGAACACTGAAGCTTTCTTT. It is translated as CASSLAGQMNTEAFF.

The chain carries TRBV5-1 and TRBJ2-7; TRBD2 agrees at 8 bases. Germline V CDR1 and CDR2: SGHRS, YFSETQ. The CDR3 is 15 amino acids. V was pared by 4 bases and J by 3 bases, with 9 bases of the junction left unmatched. CDR3 loop: CASSVTSGKHYEQYF. CDR3 coding DNA: TGCGCCAGCAGCGTTACTAGCGGAAAGCACTACGAGCAGTACTTC.